A selection of T cell receptor beta chains follows, all from one sample in a study of blood T cell repertoires in COVID-19. This table comes from immunoSEQ multiplex PCR, and its TCRdb copy is limited to in-frame clones, with some not included. The repertoire includes more than 95,000 clones, over 75% of them detected once, and over 25% sits in the top ten. Sequenced material: peripheral blood. These receptors came from a woman of 80 years or more with acute or convalescent COVID-19. The CDR3 runs from the conserved cysteine through the conserved F or W. Fields, in order: J gene, V gene, D gene, CDR3 protein. The D gene is left open where the match is weak.

TRBJ1-1 | TRBV28 | . | CASSLFDSYASTEAFF
TRBJ2-3 | TRBV19 | . | CASSLGPTDTQYF
TRBJ1-1 | TRBV29-1 | . | CSVEGSTGEAFF
TRBJ1-5 | TRBV13 | TRBD1 | CASSWAGGPQHF
TRBJ2-3 | TRBV4-1 | . | CASSQASGVGSDTQYF
TRBJ2-5 | TRBV20-1 | . | CSASLQRDQETQYF
TRBJ1-3 | TRBV10-2 | . | CASSFTRRAGNTIYF
TRBJ2-5 | TRBV6-2/TRBV6-3 | TRBD2 | CASSYSTASGDETQYF
TRBJ2-1 | TRBV7-2 | TRBD1 | CASSPRTGGYEQFF
TRBJ1-3 | TRBV2 | . | CATSKSGASSGNTIYF
TRBJ1-2 | TRBV6-2/TRBV6-3 | TRBD1 | CASSYRQGARGYTF
TRBJ2-3 | TRBV19 | TRBD1 | CASGRQGTTDTQYF
TRBJ2-7 | TRBV18 | . | CASSPPAVYEQYF
TRBJ1-1 | TRBV6-5 | . | CATTFGGNTEAFF
TRBJ1-5 | TRBV4-3 | . | CASSQDRMGFYRDSNQPQHF
TRBJ1-5 | TRBV19 | . | CASRWDTGHSNQPQHF
TRBJ1-4 | TRBV5-1 | . | CASSSRQSGEKLFF
TRBJ1-2 | TRBV11-2 | TRBD1 | CASSPGDRDYYTF
TRBJ1-1 | TRBV6-6 | TRBD1 | CASCKHDRGGSEAFF
TRBJ2-2 | TRBV5-5 | TRBD1 | CASSWKGGGQANTGELFF
TRBJ2-6 | TRBV24-1 | . | CATSDRFGANVLTF
TRBJ1-2 | TRBV2 | . | CASSMRVGYGYTF
TRBJ1-6 | TRBV27 | TRBD1 | CASSFRDRSSSYNSPLHF
TRBJ2-7 | TRBV7-2 | . | CASSPSRGAGSYEQYF
TRBJ1-2 | TRBV15 | TRBD1 | CATSREGTGANYGYTF
TRBJ1-1 | TRBV10-3 | TRBD1 | CAIKGGRSEAFF
TRBJ1-2 | TRBV4-3 | TRBD1 | CASSQEPRDRNGYTF
TRBJ1-2 | TRBV12-3/TRBV12-4 | . | CASSLQGGYTF
TRBJ1-1 | TRBV13 | TRBD1 | CASTGQPNTEAFF
TRBJ1-6 | TRBV6-1 | . | CASSGGTATSSYNSPLHF
TRBJ1-1 | TRBV5-1 | TRBD1 | CASSMGQMSKAFF
TRBJ1-1 | TRBV19 | . | CASSIQIQAPEAFF
TRBJ2-1 | TRBV10-3 | . | CAISQMGLQEFF
TRBJ1-2 | TRBV12-3/TRBV12-4 | . | CASSRRLRTAF
TRBJ2-3 | TRBV7-2 | . | CASSLDPPRGESTDTQYF